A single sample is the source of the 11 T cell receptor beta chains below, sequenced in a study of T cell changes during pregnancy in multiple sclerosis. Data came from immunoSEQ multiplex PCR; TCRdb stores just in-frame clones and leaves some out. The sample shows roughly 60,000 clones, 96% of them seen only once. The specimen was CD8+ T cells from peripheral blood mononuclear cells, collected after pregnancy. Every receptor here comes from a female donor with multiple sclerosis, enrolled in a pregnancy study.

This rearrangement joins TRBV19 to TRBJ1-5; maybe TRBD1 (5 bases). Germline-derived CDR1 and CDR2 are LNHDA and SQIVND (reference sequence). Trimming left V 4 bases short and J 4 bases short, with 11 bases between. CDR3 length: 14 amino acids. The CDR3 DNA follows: TGTGCCAGTAGTACCCTGGGGGGGAATCAGCCCCAGCATTTT. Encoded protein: CASSTLGGNQPQHF.

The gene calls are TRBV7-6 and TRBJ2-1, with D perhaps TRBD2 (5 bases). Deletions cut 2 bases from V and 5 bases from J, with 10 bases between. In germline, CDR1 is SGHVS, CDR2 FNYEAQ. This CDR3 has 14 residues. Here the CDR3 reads CASSLRGRDNEQFF. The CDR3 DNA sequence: TGTGCCAGCAGCTTAAGAGGGCGGGACAATGAGCAGTTCTTC.

CDR3 in DNA: TGTGCCATCAGTGGGGGCGGGAGAGCGAACACCGGGGAGCTGTTTTTT. Protein product: CAISGGGRANTGELFF. J is TRBJ2-2 and V is TRBV10-3; 7 bases map to TRBD2. V lost 4 bases to trimming and J lost 0 bases; unmatched junction nucleotides: 5. The CDR3 covers 16 residues. The germline CDR1 and CDR2 sequences are ENHRY and SYGVKD.

DNA for the CDR3: TGTGCCAGCAGTTTATCGATACAACAGGGGACCAACTATGGCTACACCTTC. Protein: CASSLSIQQGTNYGYTF. The chain is built from TRBV27 and TRBJ1-2; 7 bases are a match to TRBD1. V dropped 0 bases and J dropped 2; count of bases not matched to a gene: 9. Germline CDR1 reads MNHEY; CDR2 reads SMNVEV (reference sequence). The CDR3 is made up of 17 amino acids.

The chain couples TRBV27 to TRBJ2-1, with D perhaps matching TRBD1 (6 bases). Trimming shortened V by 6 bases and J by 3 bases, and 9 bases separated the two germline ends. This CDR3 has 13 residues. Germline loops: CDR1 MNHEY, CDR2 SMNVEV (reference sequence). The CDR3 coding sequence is TGTGCCAGCAGAATACAGGGCTACAATGAGCAGTTCTTC. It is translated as CASRIQGYNEQFF.

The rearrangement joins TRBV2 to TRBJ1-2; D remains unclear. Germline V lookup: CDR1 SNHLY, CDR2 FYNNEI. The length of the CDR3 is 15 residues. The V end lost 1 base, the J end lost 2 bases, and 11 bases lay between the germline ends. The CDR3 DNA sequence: TGTGCCAGCAGTGAAGGGGCGGGGTCGAACTATGGCTACACCTTC. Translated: CASSEGAGSNYGYTF. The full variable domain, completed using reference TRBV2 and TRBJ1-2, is EPEVTQTPSHQVTQMGQEVILRCVPISNHLYFYWYRQILGQKVEFLVSFYNNEISEKSEIFDDQFSVERPDGSNFTLKIRSTKLEDSAMYFCASSEGAGSNYGYTFGSGTRLTVV.

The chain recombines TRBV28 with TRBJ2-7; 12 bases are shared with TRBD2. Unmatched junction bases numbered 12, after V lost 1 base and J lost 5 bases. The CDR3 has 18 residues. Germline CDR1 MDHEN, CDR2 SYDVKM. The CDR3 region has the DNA TGTGCCAGCAGTTTATCCCCTAACCTAGCGGGAGGGCCCGACGAGCAGTACTTC. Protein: CASSLSPNLAGGPDEQYF.

The CDR3 region is CASSPSGGQGEAFF. For the CDR3, the DNA is TGTGCCAGCAGCCCCTCAGGGGGCCAGGGCGAGGCTTTCTTT. The chain is built from TRBV9 and TRBJ1-1; the match to TRBD1 covers 8 bases. The trim removed 4 bases at V and 11 bases at J, leaving 13 bases unmatched. This CDR3 comprises 14 residues. The germline V gene has CDR1 SGDLS and CDR2 YYNGEE.

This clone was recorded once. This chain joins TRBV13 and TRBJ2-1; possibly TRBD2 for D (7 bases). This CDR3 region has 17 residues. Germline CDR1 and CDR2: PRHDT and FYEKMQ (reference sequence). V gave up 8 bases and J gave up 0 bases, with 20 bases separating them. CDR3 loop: CASAGEGGFGSYNEQFF. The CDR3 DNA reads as TGTGCCAGCGCGGGGGAGGGGGGCTTTGGCTCCTACAATGAGCAGTTCTTC.

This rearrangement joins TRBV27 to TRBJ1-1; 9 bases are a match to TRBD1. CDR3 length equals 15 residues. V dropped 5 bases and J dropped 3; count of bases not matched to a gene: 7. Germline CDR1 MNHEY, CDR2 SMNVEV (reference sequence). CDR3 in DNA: TGTGCCAGCAGTATTAACAGGGGGCCAGACACTGAAGCTTTCTTT. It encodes CASSINRGPDTEAFF.

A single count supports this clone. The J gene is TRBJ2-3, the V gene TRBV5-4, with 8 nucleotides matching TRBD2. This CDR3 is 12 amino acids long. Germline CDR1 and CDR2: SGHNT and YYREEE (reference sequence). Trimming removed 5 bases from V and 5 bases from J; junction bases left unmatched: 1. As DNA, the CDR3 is TGTGCCAGCAGACGGGGGGGAGATACGCAGTATTTT. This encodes CASRRGGDTQYF.